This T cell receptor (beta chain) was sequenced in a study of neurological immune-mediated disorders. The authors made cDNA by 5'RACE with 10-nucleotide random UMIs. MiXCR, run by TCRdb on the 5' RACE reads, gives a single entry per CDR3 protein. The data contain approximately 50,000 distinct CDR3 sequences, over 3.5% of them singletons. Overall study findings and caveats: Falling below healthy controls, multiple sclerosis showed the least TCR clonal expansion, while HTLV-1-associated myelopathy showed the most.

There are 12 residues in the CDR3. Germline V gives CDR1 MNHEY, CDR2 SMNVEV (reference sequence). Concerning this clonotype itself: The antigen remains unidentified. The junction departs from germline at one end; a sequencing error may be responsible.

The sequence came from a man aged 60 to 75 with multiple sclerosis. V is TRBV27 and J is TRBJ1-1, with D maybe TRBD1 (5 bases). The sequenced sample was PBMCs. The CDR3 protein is CDSSFGGTEAFF. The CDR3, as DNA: TGTGACAGCAGTTTCGGGGGTACTGAAGCTTTCTTT.